The clone carrying this TCR beta chain was found many times. Its antigen is unknown. Germline CDR1 SNHLY, CDR2 FYNNEI. V was clipped by 4 bases and J by 8 bases; unmatched bases: 21. This CDR3 spans 18 amino acids. Both iRepertoire HTBI primers and Arm-PCR of CDR3 regions were used to build the TCR beta libraries. A single record per CDR3 protein comes from TCRdb applying MiXCR to the multiplex PCR reads. The sample shows a few hundred thousand distinct CDR3 sequences, about 25% of them seen only once. Regarding time point: persistent/refractory GD, antithyroid drugs over 5 years with positive TRAb. RNA extracted from PBMCs served as the sequencing template. The authors drew patients from an endocrinology department in Xi'an, China. A peripheral blood sample, 7 to 9 milliliters in volume, was drawn into EDTA tubes. This sample is drawn from a study of regulatory T cells in long-lasting Graves disease. Study results and caveats: Relative to newly diagnosed Graves' patients, persistent ones had lower TCR diversity. The number of shared public clonotypes was higher in persistent patients (approximately 3,000) than new patients (more than 850).

Material: peripheral blood mononuclear cells (PBMCs), obtained when the disease was refractory, from a patient treated with antithyroid drugs. The chain employs TRBV2 and TRBJ1-2; TRBD1 agrees at 8 bases. This clonotype was sampled from a female donor with Graves disease. CDR3 region: CASSAVRGPSFGTQGYTF. CDR3 coding DNA: TGTGCCAGCAGTGCCGTCAGGGGGCCCTCTTTTGGGACGCAGGGCTACACCTTC.